This T cell receptor beta chain was identified during a study of cytomegalovirus exposure and HLA in healthy donors. Primers: 60 Vbeta forward and 13 Jbeta reverse. Here immunoSEQ multiplex PCR was the method, and the copy in TCRdb shows in-frame clones only, minus some. This sample has over 110,000 clones; approximately 80% occur once, and the top ten carry approximately 8.3%. With 6 bases removed from V and 1 base from J, the gap between germline ends came to 9 bases. CDR3 length: 13 residues. CDR1 is SNHLY and CDR2 is FYNNEI in the germline V gene. General study points: Cytomegalovirus-associated status was assigned to roughly 160 TCR beta chains. Most observed TCR sequences were rare, whereas some public TCRs were detected in many donors.

This clone has a handful of counts. The antigen remains undetermined. These donors counted as nominally healthy when sampled, but unrecorded immune exposures were likely. Sequencing was carried out using PBMCs. The chain uses TRBV2 and TRBJ1-1, with D perhaps matching TRBD1 (6 bases). This TCR derives from a woman aged 50 to 65 in good health and CMV-seropositive. This CDR3 is CASSVQGNTEAFF. As DNA, the CDR3 is TGTGCCAGCAGCGTACAGGGGAACACTGAAGCTTTCTTT.